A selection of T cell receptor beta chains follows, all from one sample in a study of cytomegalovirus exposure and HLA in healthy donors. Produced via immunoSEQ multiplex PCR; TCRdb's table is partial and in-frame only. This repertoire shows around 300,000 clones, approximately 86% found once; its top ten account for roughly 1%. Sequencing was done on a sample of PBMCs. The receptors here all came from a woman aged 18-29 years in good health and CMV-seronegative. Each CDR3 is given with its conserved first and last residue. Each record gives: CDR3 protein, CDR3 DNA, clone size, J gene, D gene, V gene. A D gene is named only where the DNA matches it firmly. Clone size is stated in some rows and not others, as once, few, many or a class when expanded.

CDR3 protein: CASSLQGSGNTIYF
CDR3 DNA: TGTGCCAGCAGCTTACAGGGGAGCGGAAACACCATATATTTT
clone size: .
J gene: TRBJ1-3
D gene: .
V gene: TRBV7-6

CDR3 protein: CASSRGLPSTDTQYF
CDR3 DNA: TGTGCCAGCTCACGCGGTTTACCTAGCACAGATACGCAGTATTTT
clone size: .
J gene: TRBJ2-3
D gene: .
V gene: TRBV18

CDR3 protein: CASSDTSGGATDTQYF
CDR3 DNA: TGTGCCAGCAGTGACACTAGCGGGGGGGCCACAGATACGCAGTATTTT
clone size: .
J gene: TRBJ2-3
D gene: TRBD2
V gene: TRBV6-4

CDR3 protein: CASSNRGQDTGELFF
CDR3 DNA: TGTGCCAGCAGTAATAGGGGGCAGGACACCGGGGAGCTGTTTTTT
clone size: .
J gene: TRBJ2-2
D gene: TRBD1
V gene: TRBV11-1

CDR3 protein: CASSLGRGSYTGELFF
CDR3 DNA: TGCGCCAGCAGCTTGGGCCGCGGGAGCTACACCGGGGAGCTGTTTTTT
clone size: .
J gene: TRBJ2-2
D gene: TRBD2
V gene: TRBV5-1

CDR3 protein: CASSYQRGHEQYF
CDR3 DNA: TGTGCCAGCAGTTACCAGAGAGGGCACGAGCAGTACTTC
clone size: .
J gene: TRBJ2-7
D gene: .
V gene: TRBV6-5

CDR3 protein: CASSSPIEGQQFF
CDR3 DNA: TGTGCCAGCAGCTCTCCAATTGAGGGTCAGCAGTTCTTC
clone size: .
J gene: TRBJ2-1
D gene: .
V gene: TRBV13

CDR3 protein: CASSLGGTTDTQYF
CDR3 DNA: TGTGCCAGCAGTTTAGGGGGGACCACAGATACGCAGTATTTT
clone size: few
J gene: TRBJ2-3
D gene: .
V gene: TRBV28

CDR3 protein: CASSLLGPGNQPQHF
CDR3 DNA: TGTGCCAGCAGTTTATTAGGGCCAGGGAATCAGCCCCAGCATTTT
clone size: .
J gene: TRBJ1-5
D gene: .
V gene: TRBV27

CDR3 protein: CASSSPSSGRDTDTQYF
CDR3 DNA: TGTGCCAGCAGTTCCCCATCTAGCGGGAGGGACACAGATACGCAGTATTTT
clone size: once
J gene: TRBJ2-3
D gene: TRBD2
V gene: TRBV27

CDR3 protein: CSVDSGFKNIQYF
CDR3 DNA: TGCAGCGTTGATTCAGGTTTCAAAAACATTCAGTACTTC
clone size: once
J gene: TRBJ2-4
D gene: .
V gene: TRBV29-1

CDR3 protein: CSVDTGLAGSQETQYF
CDR3 DNA: TGCAGCGTTGATACGGGGCTAGCGGGGAGCCAAGAGACCCAGTACTTC
clone size: .
J gene: TRBJ2-5
D gene: TRBD2
V gene: TRBV29-1

CDR3 protein: CASSQAWDKSYEQYF
CDR3 DNA: TGCGCCAGCAGCCAAGCTTGGGACAAGTCCTACGAGCAGTACTTC
clone size: .
J gene: TRBJ2-7
D gene: .
V gene: TRBV4-3

CDR3 protein: CSVEDRYDRAQMDNQPQHF
CDR3 DNA: TGCAGCGTTGAAGATCGATATGACAGGGCCCAAATGGACAATCAGCCCCAGCATTTT
clone size: .
J gene: TRBJ1-5
D gene: TRBD1
V gene: TRBV29-1

CDR3 protein: CASSFSRYEQYF
CDR3 DNA: TGTGCCAGCAGCTTTTCGCGCTACGAGCAGTACTTC
clone size: .
J gene: TRBJ2-7
D gene: .
V gene: TRBV2

CDR3 protein: CASSSIVISLSYEQYF
CDR3 DNA: TGTGCCAGCAGCTCCATAGTGATTTCCCTCTCCTACGAGCAGTACTTC
clone size: .
J gene: TRBJ2-7
D gene: .
V gene: TRBV7-2

CDR3 protein: CASSSWTSGPYNEQFF
CDR3 DNA: TGTGCCAGTAGTTCCTGGACTAGCGGGCCCTACAATGAGCAGTTCTTC
clone size: .
J gene: TRBJ2-1
D gene: TRBD2
V gene: TRBV19

CDR3 protein: CASRQFGMAGRYGYTF
CDR3 DNA: TGTGCCAGTCGGCAGTTCGGTATGGCAGGGAGGTATGGCTACACCTTC
clone size: once
J gene: TRBJ1-2
D gene: .
V gene: TRBV19

CDR3 protein: CSVDSSGSANEQYF
CDR3 DNA: TGCAGCGTTGATTCTAGCGGGAGTGCCAACGAGCAGTACTTC
clone size: .
J gene: TRBJ2-7
D gene: TRBD2
V gene: TRBV29-1

CDR3 protein: CASSELGANEQYF
CDR3 DNA: TGTGCCAGCAGTGAACTGGGGGCAAACGAGCAGTACTTC
clone size: .
J gene: TRBJ2-7
D gene: .
V gene: TRBV2

CDR3 protein: CASSLGQGQQPQHF
CDR3 DNA: TGCGCCAGCAGCTTGGGACAGGGACAGCAGCCCCAGCATTTT
clone size: .
J gene: TRBJ1-5
D gene: TRBD1
V gene: TRBV5-1

CDR3 protein: CASSQEQGSGNTIYF
CDR3 DNA: TGCGCCAGCAGCCAAGAGCAGGGCTCTGGAAACACCATATATTTT
clone size: once
J gene: TRBJ1-3
D gene: .
V gene: TRBV4-1

CDR3 protein: CASSQDRTSGTDTQYF
CDR3 DNA: TGCGCCAGCAGCCAAGACCGCACTAGCGGGACAGATACGCAGTATTTT
clone size: once
J gene: TRBJ2-3
D gene: TRBD2
V gene: TRBV4-1

CDR3 protein: CAIPREHQETQYF
CDR3 DNA: TGTGCCATACCCCGGGAACACCAAGAGACCCAGTACTTC
clone size: .
J gene: TRBJ2-5
D gene: .
V gene: TRBV7-9

CDR3 protein: CASSVLFSSYNEQFF
CDR3 DNA: TGTGCCAGCAGCGTATTGTTCAGCTCCTACAATGAGCAGTTCTTC
clone size: .
J gene: TRBJ2-1
D gene: .
V gene: TRBV9

CDR3 protein: CASSVGQGTTGELFF
CDR3 DNA: TGTGCCAGCAGCGTCGGACAGGGGACGACCGGGGAGCTGTTTTTT
clone size: .
J gene: TRBJ2-2
D gene: TRBD1
V gene: TRBV7-2

CDR3 protein: CASSASGGAETQYF
CDR3 DNA: TGTGCCAGCAGTGCTAGCGGGGGGGCTGAGACCCAGTACTTC
clone size: .
J gene: TRBJ2-5
D gene: TRBD2
V gene: TRBV27

CDR3 protein: CASSIVPQGQGQPQHF
CDR3 DNA: TGTGCCAGTAGTATAGTGCCCCAGGGGCAAGGGCAGCCCCAGCATTTT
clone size: .
J gene: TRBJ1-5
D gene: .
V gene: TRBV19

CDR3 protein: CASRGRAFDEQYF
CDR3 DNA: TGTGCCAGCAGAGGCAGGGCCTTCGACGAGCAGTACTTC
clone size: once
J gene: TRBJ2-7
D gene: .
V gene: TRBV28

CDR3 protein: CASSATDRQLNYGYTF
CDR3 DNA: TGTGCCAGCAGCGCGACAGACAGACAGCTTAACTATGGCTACACCTTC
clone size: .
J gene: TRBJ1-2
D gene: .
V gene: TRBV9

CDR3 protein: CASSLDGTSVGGELFF
CDR3 DNA: TGTGCTAGCAGCTTAGACGGGACTAGCGTCGGCGGGGAGCTGTTTTTT
clone size: .
J gene: TRBJ2-2
D gene: TRBD2
V gene: TRBV7-7

CDR3 protein: CASSPGLVGTDTQYF
CDR3 DNA: TGCGCCAGCAGCCCGGGACTAGTTGGCACAGATACGCAGTATTTT
clone size: .
J gene: TRBJ2-3
D gene: TRBD2
V gene: TRBV4-3

CDR3 protein: CASSPDRGFGEQFF
CDR3 DNA: TGTGCCAGCTCACCGGACAGGGGGTTCGGTGAGCAGTTCTTC
clone size: .
J gene: TRBJ2-1
D gene: TRBD1
V gene: TRBV18

CDR3 protein: CASHPGTGQKNTEAFF
CDR3 DNA: TGTGCCAGCCACCCCGGGACAGGTCAGAAGAACACTGAAGCTTTCTTT
clone size: .
J gene: TRBJ1-1
D gene: TRBD1
V gene: TRBV11-3

CDR3 protein: CASSLTPRNTEAFF
CDR3 DNA: TGTGCCAGCAGCTTAACGCCCAGAAACACTGAAGCTTTCTTT
clone size: once
J gene: TRBJ1-1
D gene: .
V gene: TRBV7-3

CDR3 protein: CASSYSGSPAEDTQYF
CDR3 DNA: TGTGCCAGCAGCTATTCCGGGAGCCCAGCGGAAGATACGCAGTATTTT
clone size: .
J gene: TRBJ2-3
D gene: .
V gene: TRBV5-4

CDR3 protein: CASSLTSGRPNYEQYF
CDR3 DNA: TGTGCCAGCAGCCTCACTAGCGGGAGGCCCAACTACGAGCAGTACTTC
clone size: .
J gene: TRBJ2-7
D gene: TRBD2
V gene: TRBV11-1

CDR3 protein: CASSQDSGSSYNEQFF
CDR3 DNA: TGCGCCAGCAGCCAAGATAGCGGTAGCTCCTACAATGAGCAGTTCTTC
clone size: .
J gene: TRBJ2-1
D gene: .
V gene: TRBV4-1

CDR3 protein: CSATYYEQYF
CDR3 DNA: TGCAGTGCTACGTACTACGAGCAGTACTTC
clone size: once
J gene: TRBJ2-7
D gene: .
V gene: TRBV20-1

CDR3 protein: CASSTRDGTSGNYEQYF
CDR3 DNA: TGTGCCAGCAGCACAAGAGATGGGACTAGCGGGAACTACGAGCAGTACTTC
clone size: .
J gene: TRBJ2-7
D gene: TRBD2
V gene: TRBV7-8

CDR3 protein: CASSAQQGNTEAFF
CDR3 DNA: TGTGCCAGCAGCGCACAACAGGGGAACACTGAAGCTTTCTTT
clone size: .
J gene: TRBJ1-1
D gene: .
V gene: TRBV9

CDR3 protein: CASSWGQYGYTF
CDR3 DNA: TGCGCCAGCAGCTGGGGCCAGTATGGCTACACCTTC
clone size: once
J gene: TRBJ1-2
D gene: .
V gene: TRBV5-1

CDR3 protein: CASSTPGDYTEAFF
CDR3 DNA: TGTGCCAGCTCCACCCCGGGGGATTACACTGAAGCTTTCTTT
clone size: .
J gene: TRBJ1-1
D gene: .
V gene: TRBV28

CDR3 protein: CASSLEGWTQSQPQHF
CDR3 DNA: TGTGCCAGCAGCTTAGAAGGGTGGACACAGAGTCAGCCCCAGCATTTT
clone size: .
J gene: TRBJ1-5
D gene: .
V gene: TRBV7-9

CDR3 protein: CASSFDRGNTEAFF
CDR3 DNA: TGTGCCAGCAGTTTCGACAGGGGGAACACTGAAGCTTTCTTT
clone size: .
J gene: TRBJ1-1
D gene: TRBD1
V gene: TRBV27

CDR3 protein: CATSRGGLGNTGELFF
CDR3 DNA: TGTGCCACCAGCAGAGGAGGGTTGGGCAACACCGGGGAGCTGTTTTTT
clone size: .
J gene: TRBJ2-2
D gene: .
V gene: TRBV15

CDR3 protein: CASSRAGPYEQYF
CDR3 DNA: TGTGCCAGCAGTCGGGCGGGGCCCTACGAGCAGTACTTC
clone size: .
J gene: TRBJ2-7
D gene: .
V gene: TRBV6-5

CDR3 protein: CASSSEEDYNEQFF
CDR3 DNA: TGTGCCAGCAGCTCTGAGGAGGACTACAATGAGCAGTTCTTC
clone size: once
J gene: TRBJ2-1
D gene: .
V gene: TRBV7-9

CDR3 protein: CASSPSLYEQYF
CDR3 DNA: TGTGCCAGCAGTCCAAGCCTCTACGAGCAGTACTTC
clone size: .
J gene: TRBJ2-7
D gene: .
V gene: TRBV2

CDR3 protein: CASSLSEVGYTF
CDR3 DNA: TGCGCCAGCAGCTTATCAGAAGTTGGCTACACCTTC
clone size: .
J gene: TRBJ1-2
D gene: .
V gene: TRBV5-1